The clone carrying this T cell receptor (beta chain) occurred a few times. Its antigen is currently unknown. Treatment in this sample: oral pan-JAK inhibitor, 5-10 mg twice daily. RNA was extracted and reverse transcribed into cDNA as the sequencing template. This table comes from immunoSEQ multiplex PCR, and its TCRdb copy is limited to in-frame clones, with some not included. The sample gives roughly 120,000 clones, 45% to 65% of which show up once; about 3.4% is in the top ten. Trimming left V 5 bases short and J 2 bases short, with 10 bases between. The CDR3 sequence is 13 residues long. The germline CDR1 and CDR2 sequences are SGHTA and FQGNSA. The data were obtained in a study of CD8+ T cells in alopecia areata. Overall study context: At a dose of 5 to 10 mg twice daily, oral tofacitinib was given to treated patients. Severity was scored as percentage of affected scalp area in treated patients. Findings of the study overall: Especially in alopecia totalis/universalis, lesional scalp showed greater clonality than normal scalp did.

V usage is TRBV7-2 and J usage is TRBJ2-7; D ambiguous. This receptor was identified in a human donor with alopecia areata. Sequenced material: CD4+ T cells sorted from blood, taken at week 24, from a patient treated with tofacitinib. CDR3 loop: CASSPQPTYEQYF. The CDR3 DNA reads TGTGCCAGCAGCCCGCAACCGACCTACGAGCAGTACTTC.